The 26 T cell receptor beta chains below come from one sample, sequenced in a study of blood T cells in healthy people across ages. Then a second PCR, running roughly 7 to 11 cycles, was carried out with a sample-barcoded 5' primer and a J-beta primer mix. TCRdb itself ran the 5' RACE reads through MiXCR, one entry per CDR3 protein. The data show 1.5 million to 2 million distinct CDR3 sequences, roughly 27% seen once. Input material: blood. Receptor source: a woman in her 30s in good health.

This clonotype was recorded a few times. This CDR3 is CATSVGITNTDTQYF. In DNA form, the CDR3 reads TGTGCCACCAGTGTGGGCATTACAAACACAGATACGCAGTATTTT. This sequence joins TRBV24-1 and TRBJ2-3; D uncertain. This CDR3 region has 15 residues. CDR1 is KGHDR and CDR2 is SFDVKD in the germline V gene. V lost 5 bases and J lost 2, with 13 bases in between.

At least ten counts were recorded for this clonotype. The chain combines TRBV6-6 with TRBJ2-5, with D possibly being TRBD1 (6 bases). There are 15 residues in the CDR3. Germline CDR1 MNHNY, CDR2 SVGAGI (reference sequence). With 2 bases removed from V and 2 bases from J, the gap between germline ends came to 12 bases. In DNA, the CDR3 is TGTGCCAGCAGTTACGCCCTAACAGGGCAAGAGACCCAGTACTTC. It yields the protein CASSYALTGQETQYF.

This clonotype was counted a few times. This chain uses TRBV12-3 or TRBV12-4 with TRBJ2-2; perhaps TRBD2 as D (5 bases). The V end was cut by 3 bases, the J end by 8 bases, with 7 bases between. This CDR3 region has 12 residues. The CDR3 region has the DNA TGTGCCAGCAGTTTGAGGGAGGGGGAGCTGTTTTTT. Its translation: CASSLREGELFF.

Only a few counts were recorded for this clonotype. This rearrangement joins TRBV6-4 to TRBJ2-3; 9 nucleotides line up with TRBD2. The CDR3 runs 17 residues. Germline CDR1 and CDR2: MRHNA and SNTAGT. V was clipped by 0 bases and J by 2 bases; unmatched bases: 6. The CDR3 protein is CASSDSAAGGHTDTQYF. DNA for the CDR3: TGTGCCAGCAGTGACTCGGCAGCGGGGGGTCACACAGATACGCAGTATTTT.

A note on this clonotype: A much larger clone differs from this one at a single base, so this may be a read error. J is TRBJ2-7 and V is TRBV29-1, with D perhaps TRBD2 (5 bases). From germline, CDR1 is SQVTM and CDR2 ANQGSEA. The CDR3 spans 12 residues. CDR3 region: CGVEVRAGEQYF. The CDR3 DNA reads as TGCGGCGTTGAGGTACGCGCGGGCGAGCAGTACTTC.

The chain carries TRBV27 and TRBJ2-2; the D gene is possibly TRBD2 (6 bases). V lost 6 bases to trimming and J lost 2 bases, with 16 bases between them. CDR1 and CDR2 from the germline V gene are MNHEY and SMNVEV (reference sequence). The CDR3 spans 16 residues. CDR3 DNA sequence: TGTGCCAGCAGCTGGATCCCGGGACTTAACACCGGGGAGCTGTTTTTT. Encoded protein: CASSWIPGLNTGELFF.

This rearrangement joins TRBV13 to TRBJ1-2, with D tentatively TRBD1 (6 bases). CDR1 is PRHDT, CDR2 FYEKMQ, per germline (reference sequence). V lost 1 base and J lost 0, with 18 bases in between. This CDR3 comprises 18 residues. The CDR3 loop is CASSLEGGQLLTNYGYTF. In DNA, the CDR3 is TGTGCCAGCAGCTTAGAGGGGGGGCAGCTGCTAACTAACTATGGCTACACCTTC. Drawing the rest from reference TRBV13 and TRBJ1-2, the complete variable domain is AAGVIQSPRHLIKEKRETATLKCYPIPRHDTVYWYQQGPGQDPQFLISFYEKMQSDKGSIPDRFSAQQFSDYHSELNMSSLELGDSALYFCASSLEGGQLLTNYGYTFGSGTRLTVV.

Remarks on this clonotype: A much larger clonotype is one base distant, so this may be a read error. The V gene is TRBV29-1, the J gene TRBJ1-1; D possibly corresponds to TRBD1 (6 bases). Germline values: CDR1 SQVTM, CDR2 ANQGSEA. Trimming left V 7 bases short and J 3 bases short, with 18 bases between. This CDR3 region has 14 residues. Written as DNA, the CDR3 is TGCAGCGGGGACAAACGGGGGGTCGACACTGAAGCTTTCTTT. It is translated as CSGDKRGVDTEAFF.

This clonotype was seen a handful of times. J is TRBJ1-2 and V is TRBV3-1; D ambiguous. The CDR3 length is 14 residues. With 0 bases removed from V and 4 bases from J, the gap between germline ends came to 9 bases. The V gene's germline CDR1 is LGHDT and CDR2 YNNKEL (reference sequence). CDR3 loop: CASSQELAGYGYTF. The DNA for the CDR3 is TGTGCCAGCAGCCAAGAATTGGCGGGCTATGGCTACACCTTC.

This clonotype turned up a few times. The chain employs TRBV2 and TRBJ2-5; D possibly corresponds to TRBD2 (6 bases). The V end lost 8 bases, the J end lost 4 bases, and 17 bases lay between the germline ends. There are 14 residues in the CDR3. Germline values: CDR1 SNHLY, CDR2 FYNNEI. CDR3 sequence: CASGGWGRGETQYF. In DNA, the CDR3 is TGTGCCAGCGGAGGGTGGGGTCGAGGAGAGACCCAGTACTTC. Full variable domain (remainder filled in from reference TRBV2 and TRBJ2-5): EPEVTQTPSHQVTQMGQEVILRCVPISNHLYFYWYRQILGQKVEFLVSFYNNEISEKSEIFDDQFSVERPDGSNFTLKIRSTKLEDSAMYFCASGGWGRGETQYFGPGTRLLVL.

The table lists this clonotype with a few counts. V and J are TRBV7-2 and TRBJ2-7; D tentatively fits TRBD1 or TRBD2 (5 bases each). V was cut by 6 bases and J by 0 bases, with 18 bases left in between. There are 16 residues in the CDR3. The germline gives CDR1 SGHTA, CDR2 FQGNSA. DNA for the CDR3: TGTGCCAGCAGTTATTTCAATGCAGGGAGCTCCTACGAGCAGTACTTC. Residues: CASSYFNAGSSYEQYF.

This clonotype occurred once. The CDR3 protein is CASRLRAMNTEAFF. CDR3 DNA sequence: TGTGCCAGTCGACTCAGGGCGATGAACACTGAAGCTTTCTTT. The V call is TRBV19, the J call TRBJ1-1; TRBD1 might be the D (5 bases). Germline V CDR1 and CDR2: LNHDA, SQIVND (reference sequence). The V gene lost 8 bases and the J gene lost 0 bases, with 13 bases spanning the gap. CDR3 length equals 14 residues.

In this sample, this clonotype turned up a few times. The J gene is TRBJ2-1, the V gene TRBV9; 9 bases agree with TRBD2. V shed 1 base and J 7 bases; nucleotides not matched to a gene: 6. Germline V gene data show CDR1 as SGDLS and CDR2 as YYNGEE. This CDR3 contains 15 residues. This chain's CDR3 is CASSVLSGGGNEQFF. The DNA of the CDR3 is TGTGCCAGCAGCGTACTTAGCGGGGGAGGTAATGAGCAGTTCTTC.

The chain combines TRBV5-1 with TRBJ2-1; 7 bases fit TRBD2. Germline CDR1 reads SGHRS; CDR2 reads YFSETQ. This CDR3 has 16 residues. V lost 0 bases to trimming and J lost 6 bases; unmatched junction nucleotides: 9. The CDR3 protein is CASSLGGGTTINEQFF. CDR3 DNA: TGCGCCAGCAGCTTGGGGGGCGGGACTACCATCAATGAGCAGTTCTTC.

The genes are TRBV3-1 and TRBJ2-2, with D tentatively TRBD2 (6 bases). Germline CDR1 and CDR2: LGHDT and YNNKEL (reference sequence). CDR3 size: 13 residues. Between the trimmed V and J ends, which lost 1 base and 6 bases, there was a span of 6 bases. The CDR3 DNA reads TGTGCCAGCAGCCAAGGACTAGCCGGGGAGCTGTTTTTT. This translates into CASSQGLAGELFF.

The chain is built from TRBV4-1 and TRBJ1-4; D ambiguous. Trimming took 2 bases from V and 9 from J, leaving 13 bases between them. Germline CDR1 MGHRA, CDR2 YSYEKL. This CDR3 region has 14 residues. CDR3: CASSQLERTQKLFF. The CDR3 DNA reads as TGCGCCAGCAGCCAATTAGAGAGGACGCAAAAACTGTTTTTT.

This clonotype came up a few times. The gene calls are TRBV5-5 and TRBJ2-1, with a tentative D call TRBD1 (5 bases). V was shortened by 2 bases and J by 2 bases, with 11 bases between the two germline ends. This CDR3 is 15 amino acids long. Germline loops: CDR1 SGHKS, CDR2 YYEKEE (reference sequence). The CDR3 coding sequence is TGTGCCAGCAGCTTCAGGGCAGTGACCTACAATGAGCAGTTCTTC. Translation: CASSFRAVTYNEQFF. The entire variable domain, with the rest obtained from reference TRBV5-5 and TRBJ2-1, is as follows: DAGVTQSPTHLIKTRGQQVTLRCSPISGHKSVSWYQQVLGQGPQFIFQYYEKEERGRGNFPDRFSARQFPNYSSELNVNALLLGDSALYLCASSFRAVTYNEQFFGPGTRLTVL.

This clonotype was seen a few times. The chain links TRBV5-1 to TRBJ2-5; D is tentatively TRBD1 or TRBD2 (7 bases each). The V gene lost 4 bases and the J gene lost 4 bases, with 20 bases spanning the gap. This CDR3 spans 16 amino acids. Germline CDR1 reads SGHRS; CDR2 reads YFSETQ. CDR3 protein: CASSIQGRGIGETQYF. CDR3 nucleotide sequence: TGCGCCAGCAGCATACAGGGGAGGGGAATCGGAGAGACCCAGTACTTC. The complete variable domain, with remaining parts taken from reference TRBV5-1 and TRBJ2-5, reads KAGVTQTPRYLIKTRGQQVTLSCSPISGHRSVSWYQQTPGQGLQFLFEYFSETQRNKGNFPGRFSGRQFSNSRSEMNVSTLELGDSALYLCASSIQGRGIGETQYFGPGTRLLVL.

This clonotype was observed a few times. A read error may account for a junction end that differs from germline. The gene calls are TRBV29-1 and TRBJ2-5; TRBD2 might be the D (6 bases). From germline, CDR1 is SQVTM and CDR2 ANQGSEA. This CDR3 region has 12 residues. DNA of the CDR3: TGCATCGTTGTATTCGGGGGAGAGACCCAGTACTTC. It codes for CIVVFGGETQYF.

V and J are TRBV5-1 and TRBJ1-1; D perhaps matches TRBD1 (5 bases). Germline-derived CDR1 and CDR2 are SGHRS and YFSETQ. Trimming stripped 6 bases from V and 3 bases from J, with 12 bases between. The CDR3 is 13 residues long. Here the CDR3 DNA reads TGCGCCAGCAATCAGGGAAAGCACACTGAAGCTTTCTTT. Translation gives CASNQGKHTEAFF.

J is TRBJ1-2 and V is TRBV12-3 or TRBV12-4; tentatively, D is TRBD1 (5 bases). The CDR3 has 12 amino acids. V was clipped by 8 bases and J by 7 bases, with 14 bases between them. The CDR3: CASHAGAGGYTF. CDR3 nucleotide sequence: TGTGCCAGCCACGCCGGGGCTGGTGGCTACACCTTC.

The sample holds one count of this clonotype. One end of the junction does not line up with germline, which may come from a read error. The gene calls are TRBV2 and TRBJ1-3; D not certain. Germline CDR1 is SNHLY and CDR2 is FYNNEI. The CDR3 loop spans 12 amino acids. The CDR3 loop reads CASSRSGSTIYF. CDR3 nucleotide sequence: TGTGCCAGCAGTCGCTCTGGAAGCACCATATATTTT.

This clonotype has more than one count but fewer than ten. This chain links TRBV11-2 with TRBJ2-7; D tentatively fits TRBD1 or TRBD2 (5 bases each). CDR3 length: 15 residues. V lost 1 base to trimming and J lost 2 bases, with 12 bases between them. Germline V gene sequence: CDR1 SGHAT, CDR2 FQNNGV. The CDR3 DNA is TGTGCCAGCAGCTTAGTTGGGACGGAAGCCTACGAGCAGTACTTC. It yields the protein CASSLVGTEAYEQYF.

The rearrangement joins TRBV19 to TRBJ2-7; 7 positions agree with TRBD2. This CDR3 is built from 14 residues. V lost 7 bases and J lost 3; bases outside the gene matches: 9. Germline CDR1 LNHDA, CDR2 SQIVND (reference sequence). The CDR3 bases are TGTGCCAGTACCCAATCTGGCGGGAGCTACGAGCAGTACTTC. It is translated as CASTQSGGSYEQYF. The full variable domain, rest sourced from reference TRBV19 and TRBJ2-7, is DGGITQSPKYLFRKEGQNVTLSCEQNLNHDAMYWYRQDPGQGLRLIYYSQIVNDFQKGDIAEGYSVSREKKESFPLTVTSAQKNPTAFYLCASTQSGGSYEQYFGPGTRLTVT.

The J gene is TRBJ2-5, the V gene TRBV20-1; D is possibly TRBD1 (5 bases). The CDR3 length is 15 residues. The V end was cut by 1 base, the J end by 4 bases, with 16 bases between. CDR1 and CDR2 from the germline V gene are DFQATT and SNEGSKA (reference sequence). In nucleotides, the CDR3 is TGCAGTGCTAGAGGAGTTCCCATGGGGCTAGAGACCCAGTACTTC. The encoded protein is CSARGVPMGLETQYF.

The sample holds a few counts of this clonotype. The chain is built from TRBV6-5 and TRBJ1-1, with D maybe TRBD1 (5 bases). Germline values: CDR1 MNHEY, CDR2 SVGAGI. The CDR3 totals 15 residues. V was pared by 3 bases and J by 5 bases, with 16 bases between. This CDR3 reads CASSYGGSGETEAFF. Here the CDR3 DNA reads TGTGCCAGCAGTTATGGGGGATCGGGTGAAACTGAAGCTTTCTTT.